The 18 T cell receptor beta chains presented below share a single source sample, sequenced in a study of blood T cell repertoires in COVID-19. Sequencing was performed with immunoSEQ multiplex PCR; in TCRdb, only in-frame clones are kept and a portion is missing. Of 250,000 or so clones listed, roughly four fifths were seen once; the top ten hold about 4.8%. The sequencing input was peripheral blood. These receptors all stem from a woman in her 70s with acute or convalescent COVID-19.

V gene TRBV2 combines with J gene TRBJ2-4; unclear D gene. V was trimmed by 4 bases and J by 6 bases, leaving 13 bases between them. The CDR3 is made up of 14 amino acids. Per germline, CDR1 SNHLY and CDR2 FYNNEI. CDR3 sequence reads: CASSAGGLTNIQYF. CDR3 nucleotides: TGTGCCAGCAGTGCGGGTGGGTTGACAAACATTCAGTACTTC.

The chain joins TRBV3-1 (or the pseudogene TRBV3-2) to TRBJ1-2; 10 nucleotides line up with TRBD1. V lost 10 bases to trimming and J lost 8 bases; unmatched junction nucleotides: 7. Germline V gene data show CDR1 as LGHDT and CDR2 as YNNKEL (reference sequence). This CDR3 is 12 amino acids long. CDR3 residues: CATTDRGLGYTF. DNA of the CDR3: TGTGCCACCACTGACAGGGGGCTAGGCTACACCTTC.

This chain links TRBV6-2 or TRBV6-3 with TRBJ1-1; 9 bases are shared with TRBD1. There are 16 residues in the CDR3. Germline CDR1 is MNHEY and CDR2 is SVGEGT. Losses at the gene ends were 4 bases for V and 1 base for J; bases not matched to a gene: 7. The CDR3 here is CASSFSPTGGNTEAFF. Here the CDR3 DNA reads TGTGCCAGCAGTTTTTCCCCGACAGGGGGGAACACTGAAGCTTTCTTT.

V gene TRBV3-1 (or the pseudogene TRBV3-2) combines with J gene TRBJ1-1; D is ambiguous. V gave up 3 bases and J gave up 5 bases, with 16 bases separating them. The CDR3 has 15 amino acids. CDR1 is LGHDT, CDR2 YNNKEL, per germline (reference sequence). CDR3: CASSHTGILRTEAFF. The CDR3 DNA sequence: TGTGCCAGCAGCCATACCGGGATCCTGAGAACTGAAGCTTTCTTT.

The V call is TRBV7-2, the J call TRBJ2-1; D remains unclear. The V and J ends lost 0 bases and 8 bases respectively, with 11 bases between them. This CDR3 is 14 amino acids long. The V gene's germline CDR1 is SGHTA and CDR2 FQGNSA. The CDR3 DNA is TGTGCCAGCAGCTTAGCGTACGTAAACTATGAGCAGTTCTTC. Its protein is CASSLAYVNYEQFF.

This clone was found once. V usage is TRBV24-1 and J usage is TRBJ1-1, with D unclear. Per germline, CDR1 KGHDR and CDR2 SFDVKD. CDR3 length: 12 residues. V was trimmed by 0 bases and J by 8 bases, leaving 6 bases between them. CDR3 bases: TGTGCCACCAGTGATTTGGGCAGAGAAGCTTTCTTT. Its protein product is CATSDLGREAFF.

V and J are TRBV6-5 and TRBJ2-7, with 9 bases matching TRBD1. The CDR3 is 14 amino acids. Trimming took 10 bases from V and 0 from J; bases not matched to a gene: 7. Germline-derived CDR1 and CDR2 are MNHEY and SVGAGI. In nucleotides, the CDR3 is TGTGCCACTGGGACAGGGATTAGCTCCTACGAGCAGTACTTC. Its translation is CATGTGISSYEQYF.

This clone showed up just a few times. The chain uses TRBV21-1 and TRBJ1-2; the DNA was not used to check the table's D call, TRBD1. TRBV21-1 is reported as a pseudogene. This CDR3 is 13 amino acids long. CDR3 loop: CASSNKGNYGYTF. CDR3 DNA sequence: TGTGCCAGCAGCAACAAGGGGAACTATGGCTACACCTTC.

This clone has a handful of counts. V is TRBV19 and J is TRBJ1-1, with a possible D match to TRBD1 (6 bases). The CDR3 length is 13 residues. Deletions cut 6 bases from V and 4 bases from J, with 12 bases between. Looked up from germline, CDR1 is LNHDA and CDR2 is SQIVND (reference sequence). CDR3 in amino acids: CASRKDRLTEAFF. Written as DNA, the CDR3 is TGTGCCAGTAGAAAGGACAGACTCACTGAAGCTTTCTTT.

The V call is TRBV5-5, the J call TRBJ1-1; TRBD1 agrees at 8 bases. J was trimmed by 0 bases and V by 3 bases; bases with no gene match: 4. The CDR3 totals 15 residues. From germline, CDR1 is SGHKS and CDR2 YYEKEE (reference sequence). CDR3 amino acids: CASSSQTGVNTEAFF. In nucleotides, the CDR3 is TGTGCCAGCAGCTCGCAGACAGGGGTGAACACTGAAGCTTTCTTT.

This clone has more than one count but fewer than ten. V gene TRBV2 combines with J gene TRBJ1-5; tentative D call: TRBD1 (5 bases). V was cut by 4 bases and J by 4 bases, with 8 bases left in between. This CDR3 comprises 13 residues. Germline assignment: CDR1 SNHLY and CDR2 FYNNEI. CDR3 DNA sequence: TGTGCCAGCAGTGGACAGCCAAATCAGCCCCAGCATTTT. Residues: CASSGQPNQPQHF. Drawing the rest from reference TRBV2 and TRBJ1-5, the complete variable domain is EPEVTQTPSHQVTQMGQEVILRCVPISNHLYFYWYRQILGQKVEFLVSFYNNEISEKSEIFDDQFSVERPDGSNFTLKIRSTKLEDSAMYFCASSGQPNQPQHFGDGTRLSIL.

A single count supports this clone. The chain uses TRBV15 and TRBJ2-3; TRBD2 matches at 8 bases. Unmatched junction bases numbered 1, after V lost 1 base and J lost 1 base. The CDR3 covers 15 residues. CDR1 and CDR2 (germline): LNHNV, YYDKDF (reference sequence). In DNA form, the CDR3 reads TGTGCCACCAGCAGAGCGGGAGGGGGCACAGATACGCAGTATTTT. Its translation is CATSRAGGGTDTQYF.

The chain carries TRBV28 and TRBJ1-1; a possible D gene is TRBD1 (5 bases). There are 12 residues in the CDR3. Trimming stripped 5 bases from V and 8 bases from J, with 12 bases between. Germline CDR1 reads MDHEN; CDR2 reads SYDVKM. CDR3 sequence reads: CASSPRVSEAFF. The DNA of the CDR3 is TGTGCCAGCAGTCCCAGGGTCTCGGAAGCTTTCTTT.

In this sample, this clone turned up a few times. The V call is TRBV6-1, the J call TRBJ1-5; maybe TRBD1 (5 bases). The germline CDR1 and CDR2 sequences are MNHNS and SASEGT. V was clipped by 3 bases and J by 3 bases, with 12 bases between them. The CDR3 runs 15 residues. CDR3 residues: CASSDLGRDNQPQHF. The DNA of the CDR3 is TGTGCCAGCAGTGACCTCGGCAGGGACAATCAGCCCCAGCATTTT.

The V call is TRBV28, the J call TRBJ2-3, with 12 positions matching TRBD2. Per germline, CDR1 MDHEN and CDR2 SYDVKM. CDR3 length equals 16 residues. Trimming removed 6 bases from V and 5 bases from J; junction bases left unmatched: 9. CDR3 in DNA: TGTGCCAGCAGCCCCGCTGGACTAGCGGGGCAAGATACGCAGTATTTT. It codes for CASSPAGLAGQDTQYF.

This clone has only one observation. This chain links TRBV7-2 with TRBJ2-3, with 9 bases lining up with TRBD2. The J segment lost 4 bases and the V segment lost 0 bases, leaving 5 bases of the junction unmatched. Germline V CDR1 and CDR2: SGHTA, FQGNSA. This CDR3 is 16 amino acids long. CDR3 loop: CASSLASGGPPDTQYF. In nucleotides, the CDR3 is TGTGCCAGCAGCTTAGCTAGCGGGGGCCCCCCAGATACGCAGTATTTT.

The J gene is TRBJ1-2, the V gene TRBV19; maybe TRBD1 (6 bases). V was trimmed by 4 bases and J by 6 bases, leaving 15 bases between them. The CDR3 is made up of 14 amino acids. The germline V gene encodes CDR1 LNHDA and CDR2 SQIVND (reference sequence). CDR3 region: CASSTLQGRDGYTF. DNA of the CDR3: TGTGCCAGTAGTACTTTACAGGGAAGGGATGGCTACACCTTC.

V usage is TRBV7-6 and J usage is TRBJ2-5, with D perhaps TRBD2 (6 bases). CDR3 length: 16 amino acids. The V end was cut by 5 bases, the J end by 2 bases, with 18 bases between. Germline V gene sequence: CDR1 SGHVS, CDR2 FNYEAQ. The CDR3 loop is CASSVRRDFGQETQYF. CDR3 nucleotide sequence: TGTGCCAGCAGCGTACGCAGGGACTTCGGGCAAGAGACCCAGTACTTC.